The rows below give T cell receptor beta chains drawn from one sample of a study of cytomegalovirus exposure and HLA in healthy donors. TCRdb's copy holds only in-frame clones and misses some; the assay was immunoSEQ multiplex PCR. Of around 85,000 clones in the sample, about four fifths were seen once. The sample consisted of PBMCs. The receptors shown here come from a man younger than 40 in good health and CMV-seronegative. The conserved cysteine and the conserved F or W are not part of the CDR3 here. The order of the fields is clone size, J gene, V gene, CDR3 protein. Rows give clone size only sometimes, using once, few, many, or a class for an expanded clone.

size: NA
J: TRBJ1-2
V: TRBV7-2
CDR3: ASSPATYRGQENGYT

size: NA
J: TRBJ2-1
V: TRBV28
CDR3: ASSAHRFDEQF

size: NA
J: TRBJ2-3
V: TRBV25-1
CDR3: ASRSVSTSGRNGTQY

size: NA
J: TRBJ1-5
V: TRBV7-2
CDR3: ASSFSGGQPQH

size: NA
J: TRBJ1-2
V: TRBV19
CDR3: ASTDRGRNYGYT

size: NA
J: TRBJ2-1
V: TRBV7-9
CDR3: ASSLKRIGVLAHEQF

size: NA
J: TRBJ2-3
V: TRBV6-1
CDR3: ASQTGDADTQY

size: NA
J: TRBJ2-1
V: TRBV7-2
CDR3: ASSSGLAASYNEQF

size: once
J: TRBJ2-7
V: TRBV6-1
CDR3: ASNRGIYEQY

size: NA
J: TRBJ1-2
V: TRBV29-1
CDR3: SVGELQGMRT